Following are 18 T cell receptor beta chains from one sample sequenced in a study of blood T cells in healthy people across ages. Combining a sample-barcoded 5' primer with a J-beta primer mix, a second PCR ran for roughly 7 to 11 cycles. TCRdb called the 5' RACE reads again in MiXCR, with one record for every CDR3 protein. The sample lists roughly 900,000 distinct CDR3 sequences, more than 25% occurring once. Sequencing used blood. Source of these receptors: an elderly woman in good health.

With regard to this clonotype: A much larger clone sits a single nucleotide away, making a read error possible. The chain combines TRBV7-8 with TRBJ1-2; maybe TRBD1 (6 bases). The CDR3 is 16 amino acids. Per the germline V gene, CDR1 is SGHVS and CDR2 is FQNEAQ. The V end was cut by 5 bases, the J end by 4 bases, with 20 bases between. The CDR3 coding sequence is TGTGCCAGCAGCACTCTAGGGCAGGGGCCTAGCTATGGCTACACCTTC. Translating it yields CASSTLGQGPSYGYTF.

This clonotype was picked up a small number of times. This chain connects TRBV7-2 to TRBJ1-1, with D tentatively TRBD1 (5 bases). CDR1 is SGHTA and CDR2 is FQGNSA in the germline V gene. Between the trimmed V and J ends, which lost 4 bases and 11 bases, there was a span of 14 bases. This CDR3 has 12 amino acids. The CDR3 DNA is TGTGCCAGCAGCTCAGGGATTAAGGGGGCTTTCTTT. This codes for CASSSGIKGAFF.

This clonotype occurred many times. This sequence joins TRBV7-2 and TRBJ2-1; a weak D match, TRBD2 (5 bases). The CDR3 has 14 amino acids. Germline V gene data show CDR1 as SGHTA and CDR2 as FQGNSA. V lost 8 bases and J lost 0, with 11 bases in between. The CDR3 coding sequence is TGTGCCAGCCGCCTAGCCTCCTCCTACAATGAGCAGTTCTTC. Translating it yields CASRLASSYNEQFF.

The rearrangement uses TRBV20-1 and TRBJ2-5; D remains ambiguous. The J call may be faulty, since TRBJ2-7 better matches the DNA end. This CDR3 comprises 13 residues. Germline-derived CDR1 and CDR2 are DFQATT and SNEGSKA (reference sequence). In nucleotides, the CDR3 is TGCAGTGCTAGACCCTCTAACAGCTACGAGCAGTACTTC. It encodes CSARPSNSYEQYF.

V and J are TRBV6-5 and TRBJ2-5; perhaps TRBD2 as D (6 bases). With the DNA end fitting TRBJ2-1 better, the J assignment may be wrong. The germline V gene encodes CDR1 MNHEY and CDR2 SVGAGI. The CDR3 has 14 residues. The CDR3 DNA reads TGTGCCAGCAGTTACGCGGGGCGCCAAGAGACCCAGTTCTTC. Translation gives CASSYAGRQETQFF.

This clonotype was observed a few times. This may come from a read error, since a much larger clone is one base off. V and J are TRBV5-1 and TRBJ2-7; TRBD1 agrees at 11 bases. Trimming removed 6 bases from V and 1 base from J; junction bases left unmatched: 3. The V gene's germline CDR1 is SGHRS and CDR2 YFSETQ. This CDR3 contains 14 residues. In DNA form, the CDR3 reads TGCGCCAGCAACTGGGACAGGGGGTCCTACGAGCAGTACTTC. The encoded protein is CASNWDRGSYEQYF. Full variable domain (outside the CDR3, taken from reference TRBV5-1 and TRBJ2-7): KAGVTQTPRYLIKTRGQQVTLSCSPISGHRSVSWYQQTPGQGLQFLFEYFSETQRNKGNFPGRFSGRQFSNSRSEMNVSTLELGDSALYLCASNWDRGSYEQYFGPGTRLTVT.

The rearrangement joins TRBV7-8 to TRBJ2-7; D assignment may be TRBD1 or TRBD2 (5 bases each). TRBJ2-5 matches the DNA end more closely, so the J call is doubtful. Looked up from germline, CDR1 is SGHVS and CDR2 is FQNEAQ. The CDR3 has 15 residues. CDR3 sequence reads: CASSSTRGRRETQYF. The CDR3 DNA sequence: TGTGCCAGCAGCTCGACGAGGGGTAGGAGGGAGACCCAGTACTTC.

Concerning this clonotype itself: This could be a read error, since a much larger clone is one nucleotide away. V is TRBV6-1 and J is TRBJ2-7, with 8 positions matching TRBD1. The CDR3 has 15 residues. The V gene's germline CDR1 is MNHNS and CDR2 SASEGT. The CDR3 region is CVSSEGPGQGYEQYF. The DNA of the CDR3 is TGTGTCAGCAGTGAAGGCCCCGGACAGGGCTACGAGCAGTACTTC.

About this clonotype itself: The germline gene is not matched at one end of the junction; a read error may be the cause. The genes are TRBV4-3 and TRBJ2-4; a weak D match, TRBD2 (5 bases). The CDR3 has 15 amino acids. Per the germline V gene, CDR1 is LGHNA and CDR2 is YSLEER. CDR3 bases: TGCGCCAGCAGCCAAGAGGCACTAGATGGAGACATCCAGTACTTC. As protein: CASSQEALDGDIQYF.

This clonotype was picked up a small number of times. The CDR3 nucleotides read TGTGCCAGCACGGTCGGGGGGTGGAATGAGCAGTTCTTC. This translates into CASTVGGWNEQFF. V usage is TRBV2 and J usage is TRBJ2-1; 7 nucleotides align to TRBD2. Germline CDR1 SNHLY, CDR2 FYNNEI. V lost 7 bases to trimming and J lost 7 bases; unmatched junction nucleotides: 7. This CDR3 is built from 13 residues.

Concerning this clonotype itself: Given a much more abundant clone one base away, this may be a read error. The genes are TRBV6-1 and TRBJ1-2; a possible D gene is TRBD1 (6 bases). Germline CDR1 reads MNHNS; CDR2 reads SASEGT. The CDR3 sequence is 14 residues long. CDR3 DNA: TGTGCCAGCAGACACACAGGGAGCGACTATGGCTACATCTTC. Residues: CASRHTGSDYGYIF.

The V call is TRBV3-1, the J call TRBJ1-4, with 7 bases that match TRBD1. Germline trimming cut 1 base from V and 10 bases from J; bases unmatched to any gene: 0. The germline CDR1 and CDR2 sequences are LGHDT and YNNKEL (reference sequence). The CDR3 runs 12 residues. This CDR3 is CASSQGDRKLFF. CDR3 nucleotide sequence: TGTGCCAGCAGCCAAGGGGACAGAAAACTGTTTTTT.

The V call is TRBV29-1, the J call TRBJ2-7; TRBD2 aligns across 10 bases. The germline V gene encodes CDR1 SQVTM and CDR2 ANQGSEA. V lost 1 base, J lost 2 bases, and 2 bases stayed unmatched. This CDR3 is built from 14 residues. The CDR3 coding sequence is TGCAGCGTTGAAGGAGCGGGAGGGACCTACGAGCAGTACTTC. It encodes CSVEGAGGTYEQYF.

This clonotype was seen at least ten times. The chain combines TRBV7-9 with TRBJ2-1; 7 nucleotides align to TRBD2. Germline V gene sequence: CDR1 SEHNR, CDR2 FQNEAQ (reference sequence). The CDR3 loop spans 13 amino acids. J lost 3 bases, V lost 5 bases, and 1 base had no gene match. CDR3 DNA: TGTGCCAGCAGCCGGGGGGACTACAATGAGCAGTTCTTC. Translating it yields CASSRGDYNEQFF.

The chain couples TRBV27 to TRBJ2-3; 8 nucleotides match TRBD1. Germline trimming cut 8 bases from V and 3 bases from J; bases unmatched to any gene: 13. Germline CDR1 MNHEY, CDR2 SMNVEV (reference sequence). The CDR3 covers 16 residues. CDR3 DNA: TGTGCCAGCGGTTGGACAGGGAGAAGGAGAACAGATACGCAGTATTTT. The encoded protein is CASGWTGRRRTDTQYF.

This clonotype showed up many times. This chain links TRBV28 with TRBJ2-7; 7 positions match TRBD2. V shed 2 bases, J shed 5 bases, and the junction held 3 bases outside the gene matches. There are 13 residues in the CDR3. CDR1 is MDHEN and CDR2 is SYDVKM in the germline V gene. CDR3 nucleotides: TGTGCCAGCAGTTTAGGGGGGGACCACGAGCAGTACTTC. Protein product: CASSLGGDHEQYF.

This chain connects TRBV11-2 to TRBJ1-6; D remains ambiguous. CDR3 size: 17 residues. Between the trimmed V and J ends, which lost 6 bases and 8 bases, there was a span of 23 bases. CDR1 is SGHAT and CDR2 is FQNNGV in the germline V gene. CDR3 sequence reads: CASRLAWRKSGDSPLHF. The CDR3 bases are TGTGCCAGCAGACTAGCGTGGCGCAAATCAGGTGATTCACCCCTCCACTTT.

This clonotype has ten or more counts. The genes are TRBV20-1 and TRBJ2-3; 8 nucleotides match TRBD1. V lost 5 bases, J lost 0 bases, and 13 bases stayed unmatched. This CDR3 has 17 residues. CDR1 is DFQATT and CDR2 is SNEGSKA in the germline V gene (reference sequence). The CDR3 nucleotides are TGCAGTGCTTCCCCAAAAAAACAGGGGGAGAGCACAGATACGCAGTATTTT. The encoded protein is CSASPKKQGESTDTQYF.